The T cell receptor beta chain under discussion was sequenced for a study of blood T cell repertoires in COVID-19. Study at large: COVID-19 samples collected from the United States, Italy and Spain covered acute and convalescent phases. Sources were T cells, B-cell-depleted T cells, or PBMCs; the material itself was cDNA or gDNA.

In the original analysis: Reference gene primer amplification gave nucleated cell count estimates. TCRdb's table, derived via immunoSEQ multiplex PCR, lists solely in-frame clones and lacks some. V and J calls and clone size come straight from that table; D and trimming were deduced from the DNA. The sample includes hundreds of thousands of clones, roughly four fifths seen only once; the top ten take about 2.5%. The CDR3 covers 15 residues. The germline CDR1 and CDR2 sequences are SGDLS and YYNGEE. Trimming took 0 bases from V and 4 from J, leaving 13 bases between them. This clonotype originated in a woman in her thirties or forties with active or convalescent COVID-19. The genes are TRBV9 and TRBJ1-1; D ambiguous. Material: peripheral blood. For the CDR3, the DNA is TGTGCCAGCAGCGTAGATCAGCGGTTCCTCACTGAAGCTTTCTTT. Encoded protein: CASSVDQRFLTEAFF.